Shown below are 16 T cell receptor beta chains from a single sample sequenced in a study of blood T cell repertoires in COVID-19. The repertoire was sequenced with immunoSEQ multiplex PCR; TCRdb's copy has only in-frame clones and lacks some. The sample lists around 41,000 clones, 70% to 90% occurring once. The source material was peripheral blood. Receptors originate from a human donor in a cohort sampled during active COVID-19.

The chain links TRBV23-1 to TRBJ1-5, with a weak D call TRBD1 (6 bases). TRBV23-1 is sorted into the ORF group, with uncertain function. The CDR3 is 13 amino acids. With 4 bases removed from V and 4 bases from J, the gap between germline ends came to 8 bases. The CDR3 DNA reads TGCGCCAGCAGTCCGCAGGGGAATCAGCCCCAGCATTTT. The encoded protein is CASSPQGNQPQHF.

Within the sample, this clone is medium-sized. Mismatch with germline at one junction end may stem from a read error. This rearrangement joins TRBV6-1 to TRBJ2-7; D perhaps matches TRBD2 (7 bases). Germline values: CDR1 MNHNS, CDR2 SASEGT. This CDR3 spans 17 amino acids. As DNA, the CDR3 is TGTGCCAGCAGTGAAATCCCCGTGGGGGGGGCGGAGGCTAGCCCTACCTTC. Residues: CASSEIPVGGAEASPTF.

The genes are TRBV2 and TRBJ2-5, with 11 bases fitting TRBD2. This CDR3 has 16 amino acids. The germline CDR1 and CDR2 sequences are SNHLY and FYNNEI. With V trimmed by 5 bases and J by 1 base, 6 bases remained unmatched. CDR3 sequence: CASSPGTSGSQETQYF. CDR3 in DNA: TGTGCCAGCAGTCCCGGGACTAGCGGCTCCCAAGAGACCCAGTACTTC.

The DNA of the CDR3 is TGTGCCAGTGGGGGGACGGACAGGGTCTACACCTTC. This sequence encodes CASGGTDRVYTF. The genes are TRBV2 and TRBJ1-2; TRBD1 agrees at 8 bases. The CDR3 sequence is 12 residues long. The germline gives CDR1 SNHLY, CDR2 FYNNEI. V was clipped by 9 bases and J by 10 bases; unmatched bases: 10.

This sequence joins TRBV7-9 and TRBJ2-4, with D perhaps matching TRBD1 (6 bases). Germline assignment: CDR1 SEHNR and CDR2 FQNEAQ (reference sequence). V lost 5 bases, J lost 2 bases, and 16 bases lay in between. This CDR3 has 16 residues. The CDR3: CASSPRGIASKNIQYF. In nucleotides, the CDR3 is TGTGCCAGCAGCCCTAGGGGGATTGCGTCCAAAAACATTCAGTACTTC.

V usage is TRBV11-3 and J usage is TRBJ2-1; D is perhaps TRBD2 (6 bases). V dropped 1 base and J dropped 3 bases, with 10 bases sitting between them. This CDR3 comprises 15 residues. CDR1 SGHNT and CDR2 YENEEA come from the germline V gene. The CDR3, as DNA: TGTGCCAGCAGCTTAGCCGGGGGAATCTACAATGAGCAGTTCTTC. Its protein product is CASSLAGGIYNEQFF.

The V call is TRBV14, the J call TRBJ2-5; TRBD1 aligns across 7 bases. Losses at the gene ends were 4 bases for V and 5 bases for J; bases not matched to a gene: 7. Germline V gene data show CDR1 as SGHDN and CDR2 as FVKESK. CDR3 length: 14 residues. In DNA, the CDR3 is TGTGCCAGCAGCCGGCAACAGGGGTGGGAGACCCAGTACTTC. This encodes CASSRQQGWETQYF.

The chain combines TRBV5-1 with TRBJ2-7; 7 bases map to TRBD1. Germline CDR1 SGHRS, CDR2 YFSETQ. The length of the CDR3 is 15 residues. The J segment lost 2 bases and the V segment lost 0 bases, leaving 5 bases of the junction unmatched. The CDR3 coding sequence is TGCGCCAGCAGCTTGGGTGGGACAGTCACCTACGAGCAGTACTTC. This translates into CASSLGGTVTYEQYF.

J is TRBJ2-7 and V is TRBV18, with a weak D call TRBD2 (6 bases). Germline CDR1 reads KGHSH; CDR2 reads LQKENI. The CDR3 consists of 13 residues. The V end lost 5 bases, the J end lost 4 bases, and 12 bases lay between the germline ends. The CDR3 DNA follows: TGTGCCAGCTCAGAGGCGGAGGGTTACGAGCAGTACTTC. The encoded protein is CASSEAEGYEQYF.

V gene TRBV16 combines with J gene TRBJ1-6; D gene ambiguous. Trimming removed 0 bases from V and 0 bases from J, with 9 bases in between. Germline V CDR1 and CDR2: KGHSY, FQNENV. This CDR3 region has 17 residues. CDR3 amino acids: CASSQSASSSYNSPLHF. CDR3 bases: TGTGCCAGCAGCCAATCCGCCTCCAGCTCCTATAATTCACCCCTCCACTTT.

The chain is built from TRBV28 and TRBJ1-3; 7 nucleotides agree with TRBD1. Per the germline V gene, CDR1 is MDHEN and CDR2 is SYDVKM. Unmatched junction bases numbered 9, after V lost 4 bases and J lost 0 bases. The CDR3 sequence is 17 residues long. The CDR3 loop reads CASSSPRGPSSGNTIYF. The CDR3 DNA reads as TGTGCCAGCAGTTCCCCGAGGGGGCCGAGCTCTGGAAACACCATATATTTT. Looking up the rest from reference TRBV28 and TRBJ1-3 gives the full variable domain: DVKVTQSSRYLVKRTGEKVFLECVQDMDHENMFWYRQDPGLGLRLIYFSYDVKMKEKGDIPEGYSVSREKKERFSLILESASTNQTSMYLCASSSPRGPSSGNTIYFGEGSWLTVV.

The chain couples TRBV5-1 to TRBJ1-3; no definite D call. Germline CDR1 SGHRS, CDR2 YFSETQ. This CDR3 region has 15 residues. V was shortened by 4 bases and J by 1 base, with 12 bases between the two germline ends. The DNA for the CDR3 is TGCGCCAGCAGCGCGGGGTGGGGTTCTGGAAACACCATATATTTT. It is translated as CASSAGWGSGNTIYF.

With respect to this clone: Germline is not matched at one junction end, which may reflect a read error. This chain uses TRBV7-6 with TRBJ2-5; 9 bases line up with TRBD2. The CDR3 spans 15 residues. The germline V gene has CDR1 SGHVS and CDR2 FNYEAQ. CDR3 DNA: TGTGCCAGCAGCTCAGAGACTAGCGGCCAAGGGACCCAGTACTTC. It specifies CASSSETSGQGTQYF.

The genes are TRBV7-2 and TRBJ2-3, with TRBD1 as a possible D gene (5 bases). Germline V gene lookup returns CDR1 SGHTA and CDR2 FQGNSA. The CDR3 covers 15 residues. Trimming removed 1 base from V and 1 base from J, with 9 bases in between. The CDR3 bases are TGTGCCAGCAGCTTAGTAACAGGAGGCACAGATACGCAGTATTTT. Amino acids: CASSLVTGGTDTQYF.

The genes are TRBV6-4 and TRBJ1-6; D not certain. CDR1 is MRHNA, CDR2 SNTAGT, per germline. The CDR3 length is 16 residues. With 7 bases removed from V and 0 bases from J, the gap between germline ends came to 13 bases. The CDR3 DNA reads TGTGCCAGCAAAAGTGAGGCCCTCTCCTATAATTCACCCCTCCACTTT. This gives the protein CASKSEALSYNSPLHF.

The chain carries TRBV5-1 and TRBJ1-2; the match to TRBD1 covers 11 bases. Trimming at V came to 4 bases and at J to 7 bases, leaving 9 bases not matched to a gene. This CDR3 comprises 15 residues. Germline CDR1 SGHRS, CDR2 YFSETQ. This chain's CDR3 is CASSPGTGGQGGYTF. The CDR3, as DNA: TGCGCCAGCAGCCCGGGGACAGGGGGACAGGGTGGCTACACCTTC.